This T cell receptor beta chain was recorded in a study of CD8 T cells in Susac syndrome. CDR1 is ENHRY and CDR2 is SYGVKD in the germline V gene. The ends lost 0 bases at V and 0 bases at J; junction bases unmatched: 15. The CDR3 totals 20 residues. RNA totalling roughly 0.5 to 1 ug underwent reverse transcription with random hexamers. By means of immunoSEQ multiplex PCR, TCR beta CDR3 spanning 54 Vbeta and 13 Jbeta underwent amplification. TCRdb re-called the immunoSEQ multiplex PCR reads with MiXCR, one entry per CDR3 protein. This sample carries about 440,000 distinct CDR3 sequences, roughly 85% of them seen once, and the ten largest clones take roughly 0.1%. Peripheral blood CD8+ and CD4+ T cells were profiled by TCR beta sequencing. The multiple sclerosis control group consisted of treatment-naive patients whose relapsing-remitting disease, which was either stable or active, fulfilled revised McDonald criteria. Isolation of CD8+ and CD4+ T cells was performed negatively, whereas enrichment of TEMRA cells was done by FACS.

The source is a human donor with multiple sclerosis. The rearrangement links TRBV10-3 to TRBJ2-3; 7 bases match TRBD2. The specimen was CD8+ T cells from PBMCs. The chain's CDR3 is CAISESGAGENRVSTDTQYF. The CDR3 DNA reads TGTGCCATCAGTGAGTCGGGCGCGGGAGAAAACCGCGTAAGCACAGATACGCAGTATTTT.